This TCR beta chain is from a study of early T cells in non-severe SARS-CoV-2 infection. Overall study context: Chains were not paired, and sequencing was done on bulk RNA from unsorted whole blood.

Separate cDNA molecules each had unique molecular identifiers attached to them. TCRdb reprocessed the 5' RACE reads via MiXCR and lists one record per CDR3 protein. The sample includes about 23,000 distinct CDR3 sequences, 5.3% of them seen just once. The V gene's germline CDR1 is MNHEY and CDR2 SVGEGT. The CDR3 length is 14 residues. After removal of 9 bases from V and 12 bases from J, the junction contained 16 bases not matched to a gene. This clonotype has ten or more counts. This chain uses TRBV6-2 or TRBV6-3 with TRBJ2-1; 8 nucleotides line up with TRBD2. This sequence originates from an adult who was a healthcare worker with PCR-confirmed SARS-CoV-2 infection or an uninfected control (not recorded which). Sequencing was carried out using whole blood. The CDR3 nucleotides read TGTGCCAGTTCGTATCCGCAGGGACTAGGTACGCAGTTCTTC. Residues: CASSYPQGLGTQFF.